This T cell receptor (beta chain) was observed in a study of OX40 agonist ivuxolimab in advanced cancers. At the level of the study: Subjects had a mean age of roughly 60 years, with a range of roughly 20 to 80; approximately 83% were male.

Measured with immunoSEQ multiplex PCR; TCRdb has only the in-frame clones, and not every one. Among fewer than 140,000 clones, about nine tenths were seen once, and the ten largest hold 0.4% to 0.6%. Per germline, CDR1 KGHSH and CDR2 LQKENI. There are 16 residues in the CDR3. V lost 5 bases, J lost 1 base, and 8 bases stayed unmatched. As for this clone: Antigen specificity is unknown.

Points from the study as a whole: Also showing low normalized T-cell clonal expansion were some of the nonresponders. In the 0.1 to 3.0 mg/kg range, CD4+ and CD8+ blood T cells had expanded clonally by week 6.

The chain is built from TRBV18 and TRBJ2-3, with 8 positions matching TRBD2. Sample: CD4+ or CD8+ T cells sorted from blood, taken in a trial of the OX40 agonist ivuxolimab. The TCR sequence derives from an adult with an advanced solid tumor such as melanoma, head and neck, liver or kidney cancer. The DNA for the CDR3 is TGTGCCAGCTCAGGGATAGCGGGGACACGCACAGATACGCAGTATTTT. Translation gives CASSGIAGTRTDTQYF.